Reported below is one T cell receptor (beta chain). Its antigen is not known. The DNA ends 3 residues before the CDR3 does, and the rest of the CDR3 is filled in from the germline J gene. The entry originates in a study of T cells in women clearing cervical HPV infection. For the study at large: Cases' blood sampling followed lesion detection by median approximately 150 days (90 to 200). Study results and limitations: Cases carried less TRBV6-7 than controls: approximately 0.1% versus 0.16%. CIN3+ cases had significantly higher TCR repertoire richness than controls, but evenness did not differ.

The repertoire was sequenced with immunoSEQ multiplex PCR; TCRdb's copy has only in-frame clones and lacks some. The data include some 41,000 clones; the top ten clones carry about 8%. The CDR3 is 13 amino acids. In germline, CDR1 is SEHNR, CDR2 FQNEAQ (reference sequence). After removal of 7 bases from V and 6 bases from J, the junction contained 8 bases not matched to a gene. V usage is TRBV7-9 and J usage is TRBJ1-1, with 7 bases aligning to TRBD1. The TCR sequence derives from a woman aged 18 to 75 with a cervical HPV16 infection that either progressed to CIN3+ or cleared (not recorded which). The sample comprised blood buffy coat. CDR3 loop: CASNRGADAEAFF. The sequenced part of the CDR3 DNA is TGTGCCAGCAACAGGGGCGCGGATGCTGAA. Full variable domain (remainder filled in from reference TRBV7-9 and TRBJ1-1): DTGVSQNPRHKITKRGQNVTFRCDPISEHNRLYWYRQTLGQGPEFLTYFQNEAQLEKSRLLSDRFSAERPKGSFSTLEIQRTEQGDSAMYLCASNRGADAEAFFGQGTRLTVV.